This TCR beta chain was sequenced during a study of control samples from healthy donors and cancer patients. Repertoires were generated with immunoSEQ multiplex PCR, while TCRdb's copy carries only in-frame clones and drops some. In the table there are under 300,000 clones, approximately 80% of which are singletons. The sample was PBMCs. The sequence was obtained from a woman in her sixties with lung cancer.

The DNA of the CDR3 is TGTGCCAGCAGCCCCCAGGGCGCGAATGAAAAACTGTTTTTT. Its translation is CASSPQGANEKLFF. The chain uses TRBV3-1 (or the pseudogene TRBV3-2) and TRBJ1-4; the D gene is possibly TRBD1 (5 bases). V was cut by 4 bases and J by 5 bases, with 11 bases left in between. The CDR3 extends over 14 amino acids. Germline V lookup: CDR1 LGHDT, CDR2 YNNKEL (reference sequence).